A selection of T cell receptor beta chains follows, all from one sample in a study of OX40 agonist ivuxolimab in advanced cancers. This table comes from immunoSEQ multiplex PCR, and its TCRdb copy is limited to in-frame clones, with some not included. Counted here are more than 40,000 clones, 89% occurring once; the ten biggest clones make up about an eighth. The sequencing used CD4+ or CD8+ T cells sorted from blood, collected in a trial of the OX40 agonist ivuxolimab. Receptors were obtained from an adult with an advanced solid tumor such as melanoma, head and neck, liver or kidney cancer. Each CDR3 is given with its conserved first and last residue. Each record gives: clone size, D gene, V gene, J gene, CDR3 protein, CDR3 DNA. The D gene is left open where the match is weak. The size entry is marked missing in some rows and otherwise reads once, few, many or a size class.

clone_size: NA; d_call: NA; v_call: TRBV25-1; j_call: TRBJ1-1; cdr3_aa: CASSSYRAPNTEAFF; cdr3_nt: TGTGCCAGCAGTTCCTACAGGGCCCCGAACACTGAAGCTTTCTTT
clone_size: NA; d_call: NA; v_call: TRBV15; j_call: TRBJ1-5; cdr3_aa: CATSRDHRFREVLAQHF; cdr3_nt: TGTGCCACCAGCAGAGATCATAGATTCCGAGAGGTCCTGGCCCAGCATTTT
clone_size: NA; d_call: TRBD2; v_call: TRBV7-3; j_call: TRBJ2-3; cdr3_aa: CASSPSGGAVDTQYF; cdr3_nt: TGTGCCAGCAGTCCTAGCGGGGGAGCCGTAGATACGCAGTATTTT
clone_size: NA; d_call: TRBD1; v_call: TRBV25-1; j_call: TRBJ1-4; cdr3_aa: CASSVQGAFANEKLFF; cdr3_nt: TGTGCCAGCAGTGTCCAGGGGGCATTCGCTAATGAAAAACTGTTTTTT
clone_size: NA; d_call: TRBD1; v_call: TRBV7-9; j_call: TRBJ2-2; cdr3_aa: CASSTPQGAGELFF; cdr3_nt: TGTGCCAGCAGCACCCCACAGGGGGCTGGGGAGCTGTTTTTT
clone_size: NA; d_call: NA; v_call: TRBV7-9; j_call: TRBJ1-6; cdr3_aa: CASSSGITYNSPLHF; cdr3_nt: TGTGCCAGCAGCTCAGGGATCACCTATAATTCACCCCTCCACTTT
clone_size: NA; d_call: NA; v_call: TRBV5-1; j_call: TRBJ2-1; cdr3_aa: CASSLSDLGESGEQFF; cdr3_nt: TGCGCCAGCAGCTTATCCGATCTGGGGGAGTCAGGTGAGCAGTTCTTC
clone_size: NA; d_call: NA; v_call: TRBV28; j_call: TRBJ1-1; cdr3_aa: CASQFLRENTEAFF; cdr3_nt: TGTGCCAGCCAGTTTCTACGGGAGAACACTGAAGCTTTCTTT
clone_size: NA; d_call: NA; v_call: TRBV6-1; j_call: TRBJ2-7; cdr3_aa: CASSEAIGLDPYEQYF; cdr3_nt: TGTGCCAGCAGTGAAGCAATAGGTCTTGACCCCTACGAGCAGTACTTC
clone_size: NA; d_call: TRBD1; v_call: TRBV5-6; j_call: TRBJ2-3; cdr3_aa: CASSLGTGADTQYF; cdr3_nt: TGTGCCAGCAGCTTGGGGACAGGGGCAGATACGCAGTATTTT
clone_size: NA; d_call: NA; v_call: TRBV2; j_call: TRBJ1-1; cdr3_aa: CASKWGLSTEAFF; cdr3_nt: TGTGCCAGCAAGTGGGGGTTGAGCACTGAAGCTTTCTTT
clone_size: NA; d_call: TRBD1; v_call: TRBV5-1; j_call: TRBJ1-5; cdr3_aa: CASSDGTDINQPQHF; cdr3_nt: TGCGCCAGCAGCGATGGGACAGATATCAATCAGCCCCAGCATTTT
clone_size: once; d_call: TRBD1; v_call: TRBV11-2; j_call: TRBJ1-1; cdr3_aa: CASSGGATGEVWAFF; cdr3_nt: TGTGCCAGCAGCGGGGGGGCGACAGGGGAGGTCTGGGCTTTCTTT
clone_size: NA; d_call: NA; v_call: TRBV19; j_call: TRBJ1-2; cdr3_aa: CASGIRTLGYGYTF; cdr3_nt: TGTGCCAGTGGGATCCGGACGCTAGGTTATGGCTACACCTTC
clone_size: NA; d_call: TRBD2; v_call: TRBV2; j_call: TRBJ2-5; cdr3_aa: CASTRTSEETQYF; cdr3_nt: TGTGCCAGCACCCGGACTAGCGAAGAGACCCAGTACTTC
clone_size: NA; d_call: NA; v_call: TRBV27; j_call: TRBJ2-7; cdr3_aa: CASSFNGPYYEQYF; cdr3_nt: TGTGCCAGCAGTTTCAACGGACCCTACTACGAGCAGTACTTC
clone_size: once; d_call: NA; v_call: TRBV28; j_call: TRBJ2-1; cdr3_aa: CASSFRGFGNEQFF; cdr3_nt: TGTGCCAGCAGTTTCCGCGGTTTTGGGAATGAGCAGTTCTTC
clone_size: once; d_call: NA; v_call: TRBV5-1; j_call: TRBJ2-7; cdr3_aa: CASSLTETYEQYF; cdr3_nt: TGCGCCAGCAGCTTGACAGAAACCTACGAGCAGTACTTC
clone_size: NA; d_call: NA; v_call: TRBV5-1; j_call: TRBJ2-3; cdr3_aa: CASSLVWGNSDTQYF; cdr3_nt: TGCGCCAGCAGCTTGGTCTGGGGTAACTCAGATACGCAGTATTTT
clone_size: NA; d_call: NA; v_call: TRBV28; j_call: TRBJ2-4; cdr3_aa: CASSLSWGLAKNIQYF; cdr3_nt: TGTGCCAGCAGTTTATCGTGGGGCCTAGCCAAAAACATTCAGTACTTC
clone_size: NA; d_call: TRBD2; v_call: TRBV19; j_call: TRBJ2-1; cdr3_aa: CASSPSTSGPVFF; cdr3_nt: TGTGCCAGTAGTCCCTCGACTAGCGGGCCCGTCTTCTTC
clone_size: NA; d_call: NA; v_call: TRBV27; j_call: TRBJ1-2; cdr3_aa: CASSASDSPWYGYTF; cdr3_nt: TGTGCCAGCAGTGCTTCGGACAGCCCTTGGTATGGCTACACCTTC
clone_size: NA; d_call: TRBD2; v_call: TRBV7-3; j_call: TRBJ2-7; cdr3_aa: CASSFSGPPYEQYF; cdr3_nt: TGTGCCAGCAGCTTTAGCGGGCCCCCCTACGAGCAGTACTTC
clone_size: few; d_call: NA; v_call: TRBV10-3; j_call: TRBJ1-5; cdr3_aa: CAISDLYSNQPQHF; cdr3_nt: TGTGCCATCAGTGATCTTTATAGCAATCAGCCCCAGCATTTT
clone_size: NA; d_call: NA; v_call: TRBV4-3; j_call: TRBJ1-5; cdr3_aa: CASSQETDRDLPQHF; cdr3_nt: TGCGCCAGCAGCCAAGAAACCGACCGGGACTTACCCCAGCATTTT
clone_size: few; d_call: TRBD1; v_call: TRBV7-7; j_call: TRBJ2-1; cdr3_aa: CASSLYARGLFNEQFF; cdr3_nt: TGTGCTAGCAGCTTATACGCCAGGGGGTTATTCAATGAGCAGTTCTTC
clone_size: NA; d_call: NA; v_call: TRBV7-7; j_call: TRBJ2-1; cdr3_aa: CASSLAYEGHNEQFF; cdr3_nt: TGTGCCAGCAGCTTAGCGTATGAGGGCCACAATGAGCAGTTCTTC
clone_size: NA; d_call: TRBD1; v_call: TRBV7-9; j_call: TRBJ1-1; cdr3_aa: CASSFGQGENTEAFF; cdr3_nt: TGTGCCAGCAGCTTCGGACAGGGCGAGAACACTGAAGCTTTCTTT
clone_size: NA; d_call: NA; v_call: TRBV15; j_call: TRBJ1-1; cdr3_aa: CATSSDLGPLGTEAFF; cdr3_nt: TGTGCCACCAGCAGTGATCTGGGGCCCTTGGGGACTGAAGCTTTCTTT
clone_size: NA; d_call: NA; v_call: TRBV18; j_call: TRBJ1-2; cdr3_aa: CASSPPWGGSSYGYTF; cdr3_nt: TGTGCCAGCTCACCTCCGTGGGGAGGGTCCAGCTATGGCTACACCTTC
clone_size: once; d_call: TRBD1; v_call: TRBV11-2; j_call: TRBJ1-1; cdr3_aa: CASSLGRTGTWTEAFF; cdr3_nt: TGTGCCAGCAGCTTGGGACGGACAGGGACTTGGACTGAAGCTTTCTTT
clone_size: NA; d_call: TRBD1; v_call: TRBV5-1; j_call: TRBJ2-7; cdr3_aa: CASSPLEGTGEHEQYF; cdr3_nt: TGCGCCAGCAGCCCGTTGGAGGGGACAGGGGAACACGAGCAGTACTTC
clone_size: NA; d_call: NA; v_call: TRBV25-1; j_call: TRBJ1-3; cdr3_aa: CASANTIYF; cdr3_nt: TGTGCCAGCGCAAACACCATATATTTT
clone_size: NA; d_call: NA; v_call: TRBV27; j_call: TRBJ1-1; cdr3_aa: CASRGGGNTEAFF; cdr3_nt: TGTGCCAGCAGGGGAGGGGGTAACACTGAAGCTTTCTTT
clone_size: NA; d_call: NA; v_call: TRBV6-1; j_call: TRBJ1-4; cdr3_aa: CASSDRGREKLFF; cdr3_nt: TGTGCCAGCAGTGACAGGGGTAGGGAAAAACTGTTTTTT
clone_size: once; d_call: NA; v_call: TRBV7-9; j_call: TRBJ2-6; cdr3_aa: CASSSYTTGANVLTF; cdr3_nt: TGTGCCAGCAGCTCGTACACGACGGGGGCCAACGTCCTGACTTTC
clone_size: NA; d_call: NA; v_call: TRBV4-2; j_call: TRBJ1-1; cdr3_aa: CASSVPQVNTEAFF; cdr3_nt: TGTGCCAGCAGCGTCCCTCAGGTGAACACTGAAGCTTTCTTT
clone_size: NA; d_call: NA; v_call: TRBV6-5; j_call: TRBJ2-3; cdr3_aa: CAGSYPGSGQDTQYF; cdr3_nt: TGTGCCGGCAGTTATCCCGGTAGCGGACAAGATACGCAGTATTTT
clone_size: NA; d_call: NA; v_call: TRBV28; j_call: TRBJ2-7; cdr3_aa: CASSFGPGGQYF; cdr3_nt: TGTGCCAGCAGTTTTGGGCCCGGGGGGCAGTACTTC
clone_size: NA; d_call: NA; v_call: TRBV19; j_call: TRBJ1-4; cdr3_aa: CASSMDEKLFF; cdr3_nt: TGTGCCAGTAGTATGGATGAAAAACTGTTTTTT
clone_size: few; d_call: NA; v_call: TRBV7-2; j_call: TRBJ2-7; cdr3_aa: CASSLDGSEQYF; cdr3_nt: TGTGCCAGCAGCTTAGACGGAAGCGAGCAGTACTTC
clone_size: NA; d_call: NA; v_call: TRBV5-6; j_call: TRBJ1-1; cdr3_aa: CASSFIPHNTEAFF; cdr3_nt: TGTGCCAGCAGCTTCATACCTCATAACACTGAAGCTTTCTTT
clone_size: once; d_call: TRBD1; v_call: TRBV7-9; j_call: TRBJ2-7; cdr3_aa: CASSATRDRFYEQYF; cdr3_nt: TGTGCCAGCAGCGCGACCCGGGACAGGTTCTACGAGCAGTACTTC
clone_size: NA; d_call: TRBD1; v_call: TRBV10-3; j_call: TRBJ1-4; cdr3_aa: CAISEPPGQLEKLFF; cdr3_nt: TGTGCCATCAGCGAACCTCCGGGACAGCTCGAAAAACTGTTTTTT
clone_size: NA; d_call: TRBD2; v_call: TRBV28; j_call: TRBJ2-1; cdr3_aa: CASRPPGLAGSSSYNEQFF; cdr3_nt: TGTGCCAGCAGACCCCCGGGACTAGCGGGTTCGAGCTCCTACAATGAGCAGTTCTTC
clone_size: NA; d_call: NA; v_call: TRBV10-3; j_call: TRBJ2-1; cdr3_aa: CAIRPDSYNEQFF; cdr3_nt: TGTGCCATCAGACCGGACAGCTACAATGAGCAGTTCTTC
clone_size: NA; d_call: TRBD1; v_call: TRBV2; j_call: TRBJ1-4; cdr3_aa: CASSLNSRRGRTNEKLFF; cdr3_nt: TGTGCCAGCAGTCTAAACAGCAGGAGGGGGCGAACTAATGAAAAACTGTTTTTT
clone_size: NA; d_call: TRBD1; v_call: TRBV19; j_call: TRBJ2-5; cdr3_aa: CASKGTAGETQYF; cdr3_nt: TGTGCCAGTAAGGGGACAGCCGGAGAGACCCAGTACTTC